This T cell receptor beta chain was recovered during a study of T cell responses to AZD1222 COVID-19 vaccine. Points from the study as a whole: After two AZD1222 doses, spike-specific TCR breadth and depth rose versus day 0.

TCRdb's copy holds only in-frame clones and misses some; the assay was immunoSEQ multiplex PCR. The sample holds about 130,000 clones, roughly 90% seen once. Remarks on this clone: Its specificity is not known.

The sequenced sample was peripheral blood, obtained on day 0 of AZD1222 vaccination. This sequence originates from an adult in good health.

The CDR3 bases are TGTGCCTGGAGTCGGAGACGACTGAACACCGGGGAGCTGTTTTTT. Amino acids: CAWSRRRLNTGELFF. The chain employs TRBV30 and TRBJ2-2; D ambiguous. The CDR3 totals 15 residues. Germline V CDR1 and CDR2: GTSNPN, SVGIG (reference sequence). Trimming cost V 2 bases and J 1 base, with 11 bases left between them.